One and the same sample provided the 17 T cell receptor beta chains below, sequenced in a study of regulatory T cells in long-lasting Graves disease. Construction of TCR beta libraries relied on iRepertoire HTBI primers and on Arm-PCR targeting CDR3 regions. TCRdb re-called the multiplex PCR reads with MiXCR, one entry per CDR3 protein. The sample carries 440,000 or so distinct CDR3 sequences, under 15% recorded once. Noted time point: newly diagnosed GD, antithyroid drugs for less than 3 months. PBMC-derived RNA was used for the TCR library. Separately, the same data were catalogued under a study of T cells in Graves' hyperthyroidism and ophthalmopathy.

Sequences were derived from peripheral blood mononuclear cells (PBMCs), sampled at new diagnosis, from a patient treated with antithyroid drugs. These receptors came from a woman in her twenties or thirties with Graves disease.

This clonotype was seen many times. V is TRBV11-1 and J is TRBJ2-7; TRBD2 aligns across 10 bases. Losses at the gene ends were 1 base for V and 6 bases for J; bases not matched to a gene: 6. The V gene's germline CDR1 is SGHAT and CDR2 FQDESV (reference sequence). There are 15 residues in the CDR3. CDR3 DNA sequence: TGTGCCAGCAGCTTAGAGCTAGCGGGAGATCGCGAGCAGTACTTC. Its protein product is CASSLELAGDREQYF.

The V gene is TRBV7-8, the J gene TRBJ1-4, with a weak D call TRBD1 (5 bases). Germline CDR1 reads SGHVS; CDR2 reads FQNEAQ. The V and J ends lost 1 base and 0 bases respectively, with 15 bases between them. This CDR3 has 18 amino acids. CDR3 region: CASSLVVPGEATNEKLFF. In DNA, the CDR3 is TGTGCCAGCAGCTTAGTGGTCCCGGGGGAGGCAACTAATGAAAAACTGTTTTTT.

This chain joins TRBV13 and TRBJ1-4; perhaps TRBD1 as D (6 bases). Germline V lookup: CDR1 PRHDT, CDR2 FYEKMQ (reference sequence). CDR3 length equals 16 residues. Deletions cut 5 bases from V and 6 bases from J, with 19 bases between. The chain's CDR3 is CASSRRLGGVDEKLFF. DNA of the CDR3: TGTGCCAGCAGCCGCCGTTTAGGGGGTGTTGATGAAAAACTGTTTTTT.

In its sample, this clonotype was seen many times. DNA for the CDR3: TGCGCCAGCAGATCAGGGGGCTGCGAGTGTACCGGGGAGCTGTTTTTT. Its translation is CASRSGGCECTGELFF. The chain couples TRBV4-1 to TRBJ2-2, with TRBD1 matching 8 bases. The V gene's germline CDR1 is MGHRA and CDR2 YSYEKL. This CDR3 is 16 amino acids long. J lost 5 bases, V lost 6 bases, and 11 bases had no gene match.

V usage is TRBV5-1 and J usage is TRBJ2-1; perhaps TRBD2 as D (5 bases). Trimming left V 1 base short and J 6 bases short, with 11 bases between. CDR1 is SGHRS, CDR2 YFSETQ, per germline. The CDR3 contains 14 residues. This chain's CDR3 is CASSLREMINEQFF. The CDR3 DNA follows: TGCGCCAGCAGCTTGCGGGAAATGATCAATGAGCAGTTCTTC.

The genes are TRBV15 and TRBJ2-7; D possibly corresponds to TRBD2 (6 bases). CDR1 is LNHNV, CDR2 YYDKDF, per germline (reference sequence). This CDR3 region has 16 residues. V lost 0 bases and J 6 bases, leaving 18 bases between the germline ends. DNA for the CDR3: TGTGCCACCAGCAGAGATTCTGCAGCGGGTGTTGCCGAGCAGTACTTC. Encoded protein: CATSRDSAAGVAEQYF.

V and J are TRBV2 and TRBJ2-2; 7 positions agree with TRBD2. This CDR3 has 13 residues. CDR1 is SNHLY and CDR2 is FYNNEI in the germline V gene. The trim removed 6 bases at V and 6 bases at J, leaving 4 bases unmatched. The CDR3 bases are TGTGCCAGCAGCGTGGGACTACCCGGGGAGCTGTTTTTT. Protein product: CASSVGLPGELFF.

A single count supports this clonotype. The chain uses TRBV30 and TRBJ1-2, with unresolved D. Looked up from germline, CDR1 is GTSNPN and CDR2 is SVGIG (reference sequence). CDR3 length: 14 residues. V lost 5 bases to trimming and J lost 8 bases, with 21 bases between them. CDR3 amino acids: CAWEARDILEGYTF. The CDR3 DNA is TGTGCCTGGGAAGCCCGAGACATCTTAGAGGGCTACACCTTC.

In this sample, this clonotype turned up a few times. The rearrangement uses TRBV20-1 and TRBJ2-2; 9 bases align to TRBD2. The CDR3 length is 15 residues. CDR1 is DFQATT, CDR2 SNEGSKA, per germline (reference sequence). V was clipped by 5 bases and J by 4 bases; unmatched bases: 8. In DNA, the CDR3 is TGCAGTGCTGCCCCTGCGGGAGGGGTCACCGGGGAGCTGTTTTTT. Translation: CSAAPAGGVTGELFF.

In this sample, this clonotype turned up many times. The V gene is TRBV7-3, the J gene TRBJ2-7; possible D gene TRBD2, 5 bases. CDR3 length: 11 residues. Germline V gives CDR1 SGHTA, CDR2 FQGTGA. V was clipped by 7 bases and J by 3 bases, with 7 bases between them. The CDR3 reads CASMDFYEQYF. CDR3 DNA: TGTGCCAGCATGGACTTCTACGAGCAGTACTTC.

The V and J genes are TRBV25-1 and TRBJ1-6; a possible D gene is TRBD1 (6 bases). V was pared by 3 bases and J by 10 bases, with 16 bases between. The CDR3 is 15 residues long. Germline values: CDR1 MGHDK, CDR2 SYGVNS. CDR3 sequence (DNA): TGTGCCAGCAGTGAGGGGGCAGGGAGGAGATCACCCCTCCACTTT. It is translated as CASSEGAGRRSPLHF.

At least ten counts were recorded for this clonotype. The V call is TRBV12-3 or TRBV12-4, the J call TRBJ2-2, with D perhaps given as TRBD1 or TRBD2 (5 bases each). This CDR3 spans 16 amino acids. The V end lost 2 bases, the J end lost 1 base, and 11 bases lay between the germline ends. The CDR3 reads CASSLSGTQNTGELFF. In nucleotides, the CDR3 is TGTGCCAGCAGTTTATCAGGGACCCAGAACACCGGGGAGCTGTTTTTT.

The chain is built from TRBV20-1 and TRBJ2-7; 7 bases map to TRBD2. The CDR3 is made up of 13 amino acids. Germline V gene lookup returns CDR1 DFQATT and CDR2 SNEGSKA (reference sequence). J was trimmed by 2 bases and V by 0 bases; bases with no gene match: 1. CDR3 region: CSARDAGAYEQYF. CDR3 sequence (DNA): TGCAGTGCTAGAGACGCGGGGGCCTACGAGCAGTACTTC.

In its sample, this clonotype was seen many times. The V and J genes are TRBV24-1 and TRBJ2-1, with 10 bases matching TRBD2. This CDR3 is built from 18 residues. V shed 0 bases and J 6 bases; nucleotides not matched to a gene: 10. Germline-derived CDR1 and CDR2 are KGHDR and SFDVKD. The CDR3 sequence is CATSDLLSSGRALNEQFF. CDR3 nucleotides: TGTGCCACCAGTGATTTGTTATCGAGCGGGAGGGCCCTCAATGAGCAGTTCTTC.

This clonotype was counted ten times or more. V usage is TRBV6-2 or TRBV6-3 and J usage is TRBJ2-1; weak D call: TRBD1 (5 bases). Trimming left V 2 bases short and J 3 bases short, with 5 bases between. The CDR3 length is 13 residues. Looked up from germline, CDR1 is MNHEY and CDR2 is SVGEGT. The CDR3 DNA reads TGTGCCAGCAGTTACGGACACTACAATGAGCAGTTCTTC. Translation gives CASSYGHYNEQFF.

The chain links TRBV7-2 to TRBJ2-1; D is uncertain. The CDR3 length is 13 residues. Trimming removed 0 bases from V and 9 bases from J, with 9 bases in between. Germline V gives CDR1 SGHTA, CDR2 FQGNSA. CDR3 in DNA: TGTGCCAGCAGCTTAGCGTCGCAAGGTGAGCAGTTCTTC. This sequence encodes CASSLASQGEQFF.

This clonotype was observed many times. DNA of the CDR3: TGCAGTGCTGGACTAGCGGGGTCCTACAATGAGCAGTTCTTC. It codes for CSAGLAGSYNEQFF. V usage is TRBV20-1 and J usage is TRBJ2-1, with TRBD2 matching 12 bases. CDR1 and CDR2 (germline): DFQATT, SNEGSKA (reference sequence). This CDR3 has 14 residues. The V segment lost 5 bases and the J segment 1 base; nucleotides outside the gene matches: 0.